This entry is about one TCR beta chain. The CDR3 totals 15 residues. Germline loops: CDR1 MNHNY, CDR2 SVGAGI (reference sequence). V gave up 6 bases and J gave up 2 bases, with 14 bases separating them. This sample is part of a study of T cell changes during pregnancy in multiple sclerosis. Generated by immunoSEQ multiplex PCR, the TCRdb table keeps only in-frame clones and is missing some. The sample carries some 80,000 clones, about 95% recorded once. The clonotype was recovered from a female donor with multiple sclerosis, enrolled in a pregnancy study. The sequencing here drew on peripheral blood, taken in the second trimester of pregnancy. The chain recombines TRBV6-6 with TRBJ1-5; D is ambiguous. CDR3 sequence (DNA): TGTGCCAGCAGCCCCTTCGAGTTGGGCAATCAGCCCCAGCATTTT. This sequence encodes CASSPFELGNQPQHF.